Listed below are T cell receptor beta chains from one sample, sequenced in a study of sequential checkpoint blockade in melanoma. Generated by immunoSEQ multiplex PCR, the TCRdb table keeps only in-frame clones and is missing some. The sample consists of some 4,100 clones, under 20% of them appearing once. This sample comprised tumor tissue (inferred from file names), obtained from a patient given nivolumab and ipilimumab in sequence. Receptors were obtained from a human patient with melanoma. Some clones in this sample may be carry-over from other donors' samples. Each CDR3 is given with its conserved first and last residue. D genes are given only for firm matches.

D	J	V	CDR3
.	TRBJ2-3	TRBV11-3	CASSGLARGADTQYF
.	TRBJ2-1	TRBV30	CAWSVIGGPPNEQFF
TRBD2	TRBJ2-1	TRBV11-3	CASSPSGGRYNEQFF
.	TRBJ2-2	TRBV11-3	CASSLARNTGELFF
.	TRBJ1-3	TRBV18	CASSPTNQISGNTIYF
.	TRBJ1-2	TRBV19	CASSIFSGPTRGGYTF
.	TRBJ1-6	TRBV6-8	CASSAGPYNSPLHF
TRBD1	TRBJ1-5	TRBV19	CASTEAGTGEYSNQPQHF
.	TRBJ1-1	TRBV11-3	CASSTDGGRTEAFF
.	TRBJ2-2	TRBV12-5	CASGLDQAGELFF
TRBD2	TRBJ2-1	TRBV6-8	CASTLAASSYNEQFF
TRBD1	TRBJ2-1	TRBV5-1	CASSLGGGFGSWEQFF
.	TRBJ2-5	TRBV30	CAWNVQRRTQYF
.	TRBJ1-3	TRBV30	CAWSKGTGNTIYF
.	TRBJ1-3	TRBV18	CASSPQGSSSGNTIYF
.	TRBJ2-7	TRBV14	CASSQERSYEQYF
.	TRBJ2-5	TRBV11-3	CASSFQGGKETQYF
TRBD1	TRBJ1-4	TRBV19	CASSGTDRGLEEKLFF
TRBD1	TRBJ2-7	TRBV12-5	CASSYTGTGAYEQYF
.	TRBJ2-7	TRBV6-1	CASSEAIQGLREQYF
.	TRBJ2-7	TRBV11-3	CASSLVSDGYEQYF
.	TRBJ1-1	TRBV11-3	CASSLALPNSNTEAFF
TRBD2	TRBJ2-3	TRBV11-3	CASSSSGGTDTQYF